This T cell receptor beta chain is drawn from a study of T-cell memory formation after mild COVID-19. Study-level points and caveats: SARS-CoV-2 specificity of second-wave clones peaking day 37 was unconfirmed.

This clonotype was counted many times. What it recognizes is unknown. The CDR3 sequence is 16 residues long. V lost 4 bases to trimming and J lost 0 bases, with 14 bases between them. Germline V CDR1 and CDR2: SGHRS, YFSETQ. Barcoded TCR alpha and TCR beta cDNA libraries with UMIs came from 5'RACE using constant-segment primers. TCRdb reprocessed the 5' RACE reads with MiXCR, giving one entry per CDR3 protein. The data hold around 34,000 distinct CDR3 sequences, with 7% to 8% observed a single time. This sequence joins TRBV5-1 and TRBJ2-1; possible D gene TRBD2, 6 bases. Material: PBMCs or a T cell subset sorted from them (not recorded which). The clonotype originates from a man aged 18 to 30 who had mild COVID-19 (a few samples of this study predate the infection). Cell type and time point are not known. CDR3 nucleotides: TGCGCCAGCAGCCGTGCGGCGGGAAGCTCCTACAATGAGCAGTTCTTC. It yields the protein CASSRAAGSSYNEQFF.